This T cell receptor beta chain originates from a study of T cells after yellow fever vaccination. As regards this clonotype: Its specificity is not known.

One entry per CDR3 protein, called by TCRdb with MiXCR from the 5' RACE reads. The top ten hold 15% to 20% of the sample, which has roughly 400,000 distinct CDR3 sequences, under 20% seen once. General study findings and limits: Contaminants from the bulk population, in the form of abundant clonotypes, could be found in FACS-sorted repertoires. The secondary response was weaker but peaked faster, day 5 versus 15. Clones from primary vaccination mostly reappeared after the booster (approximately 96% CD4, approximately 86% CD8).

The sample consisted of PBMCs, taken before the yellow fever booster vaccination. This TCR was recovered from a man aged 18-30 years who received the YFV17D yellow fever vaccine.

The CDR3 DNA reads TGTGCCAGCAGTCGACACAGGGCGGGGGACGAGCAGTACGTC. Translation: CASSRHRAGDEQYV. The rearrangement links TRBV6-2 or TRBV6-3 to TRBJ2-7; tentatively, D is TRBD2 (7 bases). Germline lookup yields CDR1 MNHEY and CDR2 SVGEGT. The CDR3 is 14 amino acids. V lost 5 bases to trimming and J lost 5 bases, with 16 bases between them.